The clone carrying this T cell receptor beta chain turned up a few times. The target antigen is unknown. This CDR3 is built from 15 residues. The V gene's germline CDR1 is SGHRS and CDR2 YFSETQ. V lost 4 bases and J lost 10; bases outside the gene matches: 8. These data are taken from a study of T-cell memory formation after mild COVID-19. Points from the study as a whole: Clones that got smaller from day 15 to 85 had even CD4/CD8, while clones growing later tipped toward CD4+. Contracting CD4+ clones sat mainly in CM and EM; CD8+ in EMRA.

Constant-segment primers served in 5'RACE that generated TCR alpha and TCR beta cDNA libraries bearing sample barcodes and UMIs. One entry per CDR3 protein, called by TCRdb with MiXCR from the 5' RACE reads. Among approximately 400,000 distinct CDR3 sequences listed, about a sixth were seen once. The rearrangement links TRBV5-1 to TRBJ1-6; 10 nucleotides line up with TRBD1. Sequencing was carried out using PBMCs or a T cell subset sorted from them (not recorded which). The receptor was isolated from a man aged 18 to 35 who had mild COVID-19 (a few samples of this study predate the infection). Cell type and time point are not known. The CDR3 DNA sequence: TGCGCCAGCAGCGCAGGGACAGGGGTTCAGTCACCCCTCCACTTT. Translating it yields CASSAGTGVQSPLHF.